This TCR beta chain appears in the sequencing data of a study of technical replicates of blood from a few donors. Germline CDR1 MGHRA, CDR2 YSYEKL. Losses at the gene ends were 1 base for V and 5 bases for J; bases not matched to a gene: 4. The CDR3 has 15 residues. Generated by immunoSEQ multiplex PCR, the TCRdb table keeps only in-frame clones and is missing some. Altogether tens of thousands of clones are present, 95% being singletons, with the ten largest covering 0.25% to 0.3%. This receptor was taken from a human donor in good health. The sample comprised T cells isolated from PBMCs. The genes are TRBV4-1 and TRBJ2-1; TRBD2 aligns across 8 bases. The chain's CDR3 is CASSQGAAGDNEQFF. The CDR3 bases are TGCGCCAGCAGCCAAGGGGCAGCGGGGGACAATGAGCAGTTCTTC.